The rows below give T cell receptor beta chains drawn from one sample of a study of long-term antiretroviral therapy in people with HIV. Only in-frame clones appear in the TCRdb table, and some are missing; sequencing was by immunoSEQ multiplex PCR. Among about 12,000 clones listed, 70% to 80% were seen once. Source: unsorted PBMCs, taken 3 to 3.2 years before starting antiretroviral therapy. The receptors originated from a man aged 35-49 years with HIV. Both conserved end residues are part of each CDR3. Fields, in order: clone size, D gene, J gene, V gene, CDR3 DNA, CDR3 protein. D genes are given only for firm matches. The size entry is marked missing in some rows and otherwise reads once, few, many or a size class.

>.|TRBD1|TRBJ2-7|TRBV9
TGTGCCAGCAGCGTAGGTGGACAGGGGTCCTACGAGCAGTACTTC
CASSVGGQGSYEQYF
>once|TRBD1|TRBJ1-5|TRBV10-1
TGCGCCAGCAGCGTGGGACAGAGGATTAATGAGCCCCAGCATTTT
CASSVGQRINEPQHF
>.|.|TRBJ1-2|TRBV6-1
TGTGCCAGCAGTGAAGCACAGGATGGCTATGGCTACACCTTC
CASSEAQDGYGYTF
>.|.|TRBJ2-7|TRBV18
TGTGCCAGCTCACCAGACGAGGCCTCCGAGCAGTACTTC
CASSPDEASEQYF
>.|.|TRBJ2-7|TRBV4-3
TGCGCCAGCAGCCAAGACAGGGGGGCATCCTACGAGCAGTACTTC
CASSQDRGASYEQYF
>few|.|TRBJ2-1|TRBV11-3
TGTGCCAGCAGCTTCCGGGACCTGCCCGCCAATGAGCAGTTCTTC
CASSFRDLPANEQFF
>.|TRBD2|TRBJ2-1|TRBV14
TGTGCCAGCGCACCACTGACTAGCGGAATAAATGAGCAGTTCTTC
CASAPLTSGINEQFF
>.|TRBD1|TRBJ1-3|TRBV4-2
TGTGCCAGCAGCCAGCTAGGACAGGGAATGTCTTCCTCTGGAAACACCATATATTTT
CASSQLGQGMSSSGNTIYF
>.|.|TRBJ1-2|TRBV19
TGTGCCAGTAGTATACGGGACACCCTAAACTATGGCTACACCTTC
CASSIRDTLNYGYTF
>once|TRBD1|TRBJ2-3|TRBV28
TGTGCCAGCACCTTAAAGGGGGCTCGCACAGATACGCAGTATTTT
CASTLKGARTDTQYF
>once|.|TRBJ2-3|TRBV5-1
TGCGCCAGCAGCTTATCGGCTGACACAGATACGCAGTATTTT
CASSLSADTDTQYF
>.|.|TRBJ2-1|TRBV29-1
TGCAGCGTTTCGTGGGGAAATGAGCAGTTCTTC
CSVSWGNEQFF
>.|TRBD2|TRBJ2-1|TRBV9
TGTGCCAGCAGTGGGGACGGTGGGACTAGAGTCTTC
CASSGDGGTRVF
>.|.|TRBJ2-7|TRBV5-6
TGTGCCAGCAGCTTGAATGGTAGGGCAGTGCAGTACTTC
CASSLNGRAVQYF
>few|.|TRBJ2-2|TRBV7-8
TGTGCCAGCAGGTGGAGGGGGCCCGGGGAGCTGTTTTTT
CASRWRGPGELFF
>.|.|TRBJ2-7|TRBV7-9
TGTGCCAGCAGCTTTGAGACAGGAGGAATCTACGAGCAGTACTTC
CASSFETGGIYEQYF